This T cell receptor (beta chain) was recovered during a study of beta chain features in type 1 diabetes. Broader study findings: Patients with Type 1 diabetes showed moderately but significantly shorter TCRB CDR3s in all four CD4+ subsets.

Heparinised blood was drawn once per donor, averaging about 116 mL. This clone has just a few counts. As yet, its antigen is unknown. The CDR3 runs to 16 residues. Every isolated RNA sample was fully reverse transcribed, so sequencing captured expressed TCRB transcripts. Data came from immunoSEQ multiplex PCR; TCRdb stores just in-frame clones and leaves some out. The sample carries fewer than 650,000 clones, 15% to 18% recorded once. This TCR was recovered from a man younger than 35 in good health. Material for sequencing was naive CD4+ T cells from blood. The chain has TRBV21-1 and TRBJ2-7; the table assigns TRBD1, which was not confirmed against the DNA. TRBV21-1 corresponds to a pseudogene. The CDR3 loop is CASSNFTGLASYEQYF. The CDR3 nucleotides are TGTGCCAGCAGCAATTTCACAGGCCTTGCCTCCTACGAGCAGTACTTC.